This is a list of T cell receptor beta chains from one sample in a study of neurological immune-mediated disorders. MiXCR, run by TCRdb on the 5' RACE reads, gives a single entry per CDR3 protein. The data hold under 85,000 distinct CDR3 sequences, with 9% to 12% observed a single time. Sequenced sample: PBMCs. The receptors were gathered from a man aged 40-49 years in good health. Both conserved end residues are part of each CDR3. D genes are given only for firm matches. Some rows have no size entry. The others give once, few or many, or a class for an expanded clone.

many,TRBJ2-3,TRBD2,TRBV10-3,CAISGTSGTRKTTLGRTDTQYF,TGTGCCATCAGTGGGACTAGCGGGACCCGCAAGACTACCTTAGGGAGGACAGATACGCAGTATTTT
few,TRBJ2-7,.,TRBV20-1,CSARDRPYEQYF,TGCAGTGCTAGAGATCGACCCTACGAGCAGTACTTC
.,TRBJ1-6,TRBD1,TRBV2,CASGRDRGDSPLHF,TGTGCCAGCGGAAGGGACAGGGGGGATTCACCCCTCCACTTT
many,TRBJ1-1,.,TRBV12-3/TRBV12-4,CASSFGGGASTEAFF,TGTGCCAGCAGTTTTGGTGGGGGGGCTTCTACTGAAGCTTTCTTT
many,TRBJ2-5,.,TRBV2,CASSQWGTQYF,TGTGCCAGCAGTCAGTGGGGGACCCAGTACTTC
few,TRBJ2-5,.,TRBV7-9,CASSPQDYGETQYF,TGTGCCAGCAGCCCACAGGATTATGGGGAGACCCAGTACTTC
once,TRBJ2-3,.,TRBV7-3,CASSFPHTHTHTDTQYF,TGTGCCAGCAGCTTCCCCCACACCCACACACACACAGATACGCAGTATTTT
many,TRBJ2-7,.,TRBV11-2,CASSNRGEQYF,TGTGCCAGCAGCAACCGCGGTGAGCAGTACTTC
many,TRBJ2-3,.,TRBV10-3,CATRPAGYTDTQYF,TGTGCCACACGTCCGGCAGGGTACACAGATACGCAGTATTTT
.,TRBJ1-2,.,TRBV29-1,CSVARTKYQGYGYTF,TGCAGCGTTGCAAGGACGAAGTACCAGGGGTATGGCTACACCTTC
many,TRBJ2-7,.,TRBV3-1,CASSQQGSYEQYF,TGTGCCAGCAGCCAACAGGGGTCATACGAGCAGTACTTC
many,TRBJ1-2,TRBD1,TRBV5-1,CASSFDREGYTF,TGCGCCAGCAGCTTTGACAGGGAAGGCTACACCTTC
many,TRBJ2-1,.,TRBV7-2,CASSSPGGYNEQFF,TGTGCCAGCAGCTCCCCCGGGGGCTACAATGAGCAGTTCTTC
many,TRBJ2-7,TRBD1,TRBV25-1,CASSEAQGAIPYEQYF,TGTGCCAGCAGTGAAGCCCAGGGGGCAATACCCTACGAGCAGTACTTC
few,TRBJ1-5,.,TRBV4-2,CASSQDGTGQPQHF,TGTGCCAGCAGCCAAGATGGGACTGGTCAGCCCCAGCATTTT
many,TRBJ2-3,TRBD2,TRBV28,CASSGLAGRNTDTQYF,TGTGCCAGCAGTGGGCTAGCGGGAAGGAACACAGATACGCAGTATTTT
many,TRBJ1-2,.,TRBV10-3,CAISEPDSEHYGYTF,TGTGCCATCAGTGAGCCGGACAGCGAGCACTATGGCTACACCTTC
.,TRBJ2-7,TRBD2,TRBV18,CASSPPGLADREQYF,TGTGCCAGCTCACCCCCGGGACTAGCGGACCGGGAGCAGTACTTC
many,TRBJ2-5,.,TRBV11-2,CASSPDWASVQETQYF,TGTGCCAGCAGCCCGGACTGGGCTAGCGTACAAGAGACCCAGTACTTC
many,TRBJ2-1,TRBD2,TRBV7-9,CASSHRLAGLGNEQFF,TGTGCCAGCAGTCACCGACTAGCGGGATTAGGCAATGAGCAGTTCTTC
many,TRBJ1-1,.,TRBV3-1,CASSQVTGTTEAFF,TGTGCCAGCAGCCAAGTCACAGGGACCACTGAAGCTTTCTTT
many,TRBJ2-7,.,TRBV18,CASSPLVGGPGEQYF,TGTGCCAGCTCACCGCTGGTGGGGGGGCCGGGCGAGCAGTACTTC
many,TRBJ2-7,TRBD1,TRBV27,CASRITRDSSYEQYF,TGTGCCAGCAGAATAACTCGGGACAGCTCCTACGAGCAGTACTTC
many,TRBJ2-7,TRBD1,TRBV7-2,CASSYRTGPHEQYF,TGTGCCAGCAGCTACAGGACAGGGCCGCACGAGCAGTACTTC
.,TRBJ1-2,.,TRBV14,CASSHHGYTF,TGTGCCAGCAGCCACCATGGCTACACCTTC
many,TRBJ2-1,.,TRBV11-3,CASSLPGSRGEQFF,TGTGCCAGCAGCCTCCCGGGGAGCCGTGGTGAGCAGTTCTTC
.,TRBJ1-4,.,TRBV5-1,CANSLDVGSEKLFF,TGCGCCAACAGCTTGGATGTGGGAAGTGAAAAACTGTTTTTT
many,TRBJ2-3,TRBD2,TRBV5-1,CASSWGLAGAGPDTQYF,TGCGCCAGCAGCTGGGGACTAGCGGGAGCCGGCCCCGATACGCAGTATTTT
many,TRBJ2-5,.,TRBV5-1,CARPIPSFAQETQYF,TGCGCCAGACCAATACCTAGCTTCGCCCAAGAGACCCAGTACTTC
many,TRBJ2-7,.,TRBV7-8,CASSYQPGLSSYEQYF,TGTGCCAGCAGCTACCAACCGGGACTTTCGTCCTACGAGCAGTACTTC
many,TRBJ2-6,.,TRBV7-9,CASSKGGANVLTF,TGTGCCAGCAGTAAAGGGGGGGCCAACGTCCTGACTTTC
many,TRBJ1-1,.,TRBV5-1,CASSTGSPEAFF,TGCGCCAGCAGCACAGGGTCCCCGGAAGCTTTCTTT
few,TRBJ2-7,.,TRBV5-1,CASSLAQGKGYEQYF,TGCGCCAGCAGCTTGGCACAGGGAAAGGGCTACGAGCAGTACTTC
.,TRBJ2-7,.,TRBV27,CASTKRGGYEQYF,TGTGCCAGCACCAAGAGGGGGGGGTACGAGCAGTACTTC
many,TRBJ1-1,.,TRBV29-1,CSVEKAANTEAFF,TGCAGCGTTGAAAAGGCAGCGAACACTGAAGCTTTCTTT
many,TRBJ2-7,TRBD1,TRBV29-1,CSVRPSDRGYEQYF,TGCAGCGTTCGGCCGTCGGACAGGGGTTACGAGCAGTACTTC
many,TRBJ2-7,TRBD1,TRBV20-1,CSARPTGGPGSGYEQYF,TGCAGTGCTAGACCGACAGGGGGCCCGGGGTCCGGCTACGAGCAGTACTTC
many,TRBJ1-3,TRBD1,TRBV5-5,CASSLERGHGNTIYF,TGTGCCAGCAGCTTGGAGAGGGGGCACGGAAACACCATATATTTT